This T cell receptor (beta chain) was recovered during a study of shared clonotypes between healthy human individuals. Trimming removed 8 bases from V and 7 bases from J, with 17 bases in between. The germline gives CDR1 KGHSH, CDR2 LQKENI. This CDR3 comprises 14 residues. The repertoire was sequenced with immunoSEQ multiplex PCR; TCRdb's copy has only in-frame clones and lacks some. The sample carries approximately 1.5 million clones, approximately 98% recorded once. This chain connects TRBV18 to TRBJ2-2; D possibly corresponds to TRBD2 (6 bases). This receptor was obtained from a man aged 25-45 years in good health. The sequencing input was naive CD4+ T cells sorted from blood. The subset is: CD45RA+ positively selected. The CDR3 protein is CASPDGGAGGELFF. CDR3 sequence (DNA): TGTGCCAGCCCAGACGGGGGAGCCGGCGGGGAGCTGTTTTTT. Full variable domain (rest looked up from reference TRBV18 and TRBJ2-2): NAGVMQNPRHLVRRRGQEARLRCSPMKGHSHVYWYRQLPEEGLKFMVYLQKENIIDESGMPKERFSAEFPKEGPSILRIQQVVRGDSAAYFCASPDGGAGGELFFGEGSRLTVL.